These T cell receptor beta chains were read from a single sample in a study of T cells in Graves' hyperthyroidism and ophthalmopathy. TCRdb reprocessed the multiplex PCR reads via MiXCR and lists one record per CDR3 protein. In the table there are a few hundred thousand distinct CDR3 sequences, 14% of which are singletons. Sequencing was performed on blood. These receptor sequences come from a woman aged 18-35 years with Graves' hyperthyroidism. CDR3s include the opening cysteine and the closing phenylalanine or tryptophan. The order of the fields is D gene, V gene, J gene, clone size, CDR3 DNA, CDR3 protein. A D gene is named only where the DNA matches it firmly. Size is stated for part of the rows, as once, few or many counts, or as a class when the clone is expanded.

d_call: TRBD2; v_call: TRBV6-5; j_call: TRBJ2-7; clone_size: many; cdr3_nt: TGTGCCAGCAGTTACGGGGGGAGCGGGAGTGAGCAGTACTTC; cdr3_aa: CASSYGGSGSEQYF
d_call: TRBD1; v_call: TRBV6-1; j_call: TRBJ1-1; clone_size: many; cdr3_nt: TGTGCCAGCAGTCGCTTTCCGGGCCAAGGGGGCCCGATGATTTCTGAAGCTTTCTTT; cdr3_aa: CASSRFPGQGGPMISEAFF
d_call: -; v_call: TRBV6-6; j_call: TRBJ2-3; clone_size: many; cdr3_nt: TGTGCCAGCAGTTACTCGATATCGGCGGGCCGCACAGATACGCAGTATTTT; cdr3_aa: CASSYSISAGRTDTQYF
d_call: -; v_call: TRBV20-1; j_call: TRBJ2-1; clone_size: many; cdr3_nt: TGCAGTGCTAGAGAGTCGGGGCGGTACAATGAGCAGTTCTTC; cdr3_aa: CSARESGRYNEQFF
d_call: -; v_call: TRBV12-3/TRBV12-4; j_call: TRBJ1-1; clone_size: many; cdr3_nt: TGTGCCAGCAGCCCACGTAAGAGAACTGAAGCTTTCTTT; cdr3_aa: CASSPRKRTEAFF
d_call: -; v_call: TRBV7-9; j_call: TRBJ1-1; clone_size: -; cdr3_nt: TGTGCCAGCAGCACAACAGGGTTAAGAAACACTGAAGCTTTCTTT; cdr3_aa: CASSTTGLRNTEAFF
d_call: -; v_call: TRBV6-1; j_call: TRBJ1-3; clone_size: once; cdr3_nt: TGTGCCAGCAGAATCGACAGCTCTGGAAACACCATATATTTT; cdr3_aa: CASRIDSSGNTIYF
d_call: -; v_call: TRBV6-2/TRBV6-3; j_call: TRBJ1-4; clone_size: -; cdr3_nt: TGTGCCAGCAGAGACGGGGGTGATGAAAAACTGTTTTTT; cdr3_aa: CASRDGGDEKLFF
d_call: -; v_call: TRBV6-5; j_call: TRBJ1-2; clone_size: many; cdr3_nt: TGTGCCAGCAGTTACTCGGTGGACAGAAACTATGGCTACACCTTC; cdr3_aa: CASSYSVDRNYGYTF
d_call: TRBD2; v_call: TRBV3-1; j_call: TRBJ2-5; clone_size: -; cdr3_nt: TGTGCCAGCAGCCTCTGGACTAGTCGGGAGACCCAGTACTTC; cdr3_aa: CASSLWTSRETQYF
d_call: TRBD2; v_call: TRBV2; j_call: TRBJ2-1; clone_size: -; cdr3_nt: TGTGCCAGCAGTGAAGGTAGCGGGAGTTACAATGAGCAGTTCTTC; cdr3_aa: CASSEGSGSYNEQFF
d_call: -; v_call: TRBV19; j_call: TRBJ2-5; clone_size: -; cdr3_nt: TGTGCCAGTAGTACGGGTAACCAAGAGACCCAGTACTTC; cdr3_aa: CASSTGNQETQYF
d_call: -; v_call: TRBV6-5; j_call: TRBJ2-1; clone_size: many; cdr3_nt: TGTGCCAGCAGTTACGCTAACTTAAATGAGCAGTTCTTC; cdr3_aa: CASSYANLNEQFF
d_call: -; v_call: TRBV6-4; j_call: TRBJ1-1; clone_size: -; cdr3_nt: TGTGCCAGCAGCCGGGACACACACACTGAAGCTTTCTTT; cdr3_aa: CASSRDTHTEAFF
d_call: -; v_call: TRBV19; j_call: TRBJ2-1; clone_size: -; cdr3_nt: TGTGCCAGTAGTATCCTAGCCTCCGGCAATGAGCAGTTCTTC; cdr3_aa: CASSILASGNEQFF
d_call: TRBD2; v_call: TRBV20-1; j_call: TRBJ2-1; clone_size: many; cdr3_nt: TGCAGTGCTCTAGCGGGAAGGACTGGGAATGAGCAGTTCTTC; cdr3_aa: CSALAGRTGNEQFF
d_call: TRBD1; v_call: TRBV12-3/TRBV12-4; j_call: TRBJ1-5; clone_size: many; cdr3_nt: TGTGCCAGCAGTTTCAAGATAGGACAGGGATATAGCAATCAGCCCCAGCATTTT; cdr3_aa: CASSFKIGQGYSNQPQHF
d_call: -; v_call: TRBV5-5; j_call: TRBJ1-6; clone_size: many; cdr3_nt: TGTGCCAGCAGCTTGGGACAGGATCCACCCCTCCACTTT; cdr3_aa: CASSLGQDPPLHF
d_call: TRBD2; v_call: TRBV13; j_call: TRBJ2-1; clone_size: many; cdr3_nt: TGTGCCAGCAGCACATCCCTAGCGGGAGTCTCCTACAATGAGCAGTTCTTC; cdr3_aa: CASSTSLAGVSYNEQFF
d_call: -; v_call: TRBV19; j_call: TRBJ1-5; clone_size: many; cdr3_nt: TGTGCCAGTAGTATCTTTTTCGATACAGGGCATCAGCCCCAGCATTTT; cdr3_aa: CASSIFFDTGHQPQHF
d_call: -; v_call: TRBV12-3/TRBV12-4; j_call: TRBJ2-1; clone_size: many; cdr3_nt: TGTGCCAGCAGCCGGGCGGCACTTTCCTACAATGAGCAGTTCTTC; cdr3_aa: CASSRAALSYNEQFF
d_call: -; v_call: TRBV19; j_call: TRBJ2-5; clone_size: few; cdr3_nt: TGTGCCAGTAGGTCGCCTTCACCACAAGAGACCCAGTACTTC; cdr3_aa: CASRSPSPQETQYF
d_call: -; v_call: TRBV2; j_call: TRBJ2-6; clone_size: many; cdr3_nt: TGTGCCAGCAGACGATACTCTGGGGCCAACGTCCTGACTTTC; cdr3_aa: CASRRYSGANVLTF
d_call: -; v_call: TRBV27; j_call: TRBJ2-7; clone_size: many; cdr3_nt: TGTGCCAGCAGTTTCCGGGCAGGGGTAGACGAGCAGTACTTC; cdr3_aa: CASSFRAGVDEQYF
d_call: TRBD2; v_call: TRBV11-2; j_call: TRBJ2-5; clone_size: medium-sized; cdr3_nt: TGTGCCAGCAGCCTGCGGACTAGCGGGACCCGGCAAGAGACCCAGTACTTC; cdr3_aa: CASSLRTSGTRQETQYF
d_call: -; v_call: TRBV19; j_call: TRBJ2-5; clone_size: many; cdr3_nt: TGTGCCAGTAGTGCAGGCCCGGGAGAGACCCAGTACTTC; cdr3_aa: CASSAGPGETQYF
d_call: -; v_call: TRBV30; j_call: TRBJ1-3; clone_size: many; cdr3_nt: TGTGCCTGGAGTGTAACTTTGACACCAGGAAACACCATATATTTT; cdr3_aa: CAWSVTLTPGNTIYF
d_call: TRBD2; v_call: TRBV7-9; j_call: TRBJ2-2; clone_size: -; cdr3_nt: TGTGCCAGCAGCGCTAGCGGGAGGGCCTACACCGGGGAGCTGTTTTTT; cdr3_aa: CASSASGRAYTGELFF
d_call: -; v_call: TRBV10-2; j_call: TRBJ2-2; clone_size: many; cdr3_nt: TGCGCCAGCAGTGGGACGGAGGTGACCGGGGAGCTGTTTTTT; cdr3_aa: CASSGTEVTGELFF